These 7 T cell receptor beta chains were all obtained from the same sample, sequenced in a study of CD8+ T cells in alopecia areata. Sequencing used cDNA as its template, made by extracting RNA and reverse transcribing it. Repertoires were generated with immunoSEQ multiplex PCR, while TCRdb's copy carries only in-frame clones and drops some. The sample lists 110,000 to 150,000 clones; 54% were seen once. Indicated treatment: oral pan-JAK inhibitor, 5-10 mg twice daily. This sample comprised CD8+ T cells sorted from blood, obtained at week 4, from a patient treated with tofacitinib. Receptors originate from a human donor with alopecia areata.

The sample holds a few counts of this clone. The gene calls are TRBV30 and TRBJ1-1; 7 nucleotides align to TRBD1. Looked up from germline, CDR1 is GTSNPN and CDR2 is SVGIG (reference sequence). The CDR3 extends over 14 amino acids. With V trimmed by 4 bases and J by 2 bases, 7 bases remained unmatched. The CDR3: CAWTSDRANTEAFF. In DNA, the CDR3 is TGTGCCTGGACTTCCGACAGGGCCAACACTGAAGCTTTCTTT.

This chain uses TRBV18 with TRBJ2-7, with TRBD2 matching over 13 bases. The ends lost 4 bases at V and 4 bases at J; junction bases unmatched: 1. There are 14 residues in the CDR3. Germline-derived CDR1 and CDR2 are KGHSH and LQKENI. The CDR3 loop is CASSQGLAGYEQYF. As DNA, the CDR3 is TGTGCCAGCTCACAGGGACTAGCGGGGTACGAGCAGTACTTC.

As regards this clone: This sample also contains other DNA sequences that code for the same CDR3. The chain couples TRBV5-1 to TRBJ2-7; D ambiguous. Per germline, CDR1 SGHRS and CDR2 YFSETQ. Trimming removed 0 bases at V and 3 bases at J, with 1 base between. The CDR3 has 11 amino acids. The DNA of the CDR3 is TGCGCCAGCAGCTTGGGCTACGAGCAGTACTTC. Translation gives CASSLGYEQYF.

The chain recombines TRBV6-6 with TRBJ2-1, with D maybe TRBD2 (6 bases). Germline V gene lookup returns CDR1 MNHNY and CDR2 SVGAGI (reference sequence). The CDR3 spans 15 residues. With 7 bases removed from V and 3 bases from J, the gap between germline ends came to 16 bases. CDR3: CASTRSQEGYNEQFF. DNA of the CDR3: TGTGCCAGCACCCGCTCCCAGGAGGGCTACAATGAGCAGTTCTTC.

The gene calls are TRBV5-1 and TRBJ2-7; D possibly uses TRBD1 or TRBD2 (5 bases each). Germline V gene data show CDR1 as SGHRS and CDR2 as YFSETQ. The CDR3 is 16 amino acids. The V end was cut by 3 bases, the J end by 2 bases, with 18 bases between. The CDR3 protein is CASSWGRTPSPYEQYF. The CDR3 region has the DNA TGCGCCAGCAGCTGGGGACGGACCCCTTCCCCCTACGAGCAGTACTTC.

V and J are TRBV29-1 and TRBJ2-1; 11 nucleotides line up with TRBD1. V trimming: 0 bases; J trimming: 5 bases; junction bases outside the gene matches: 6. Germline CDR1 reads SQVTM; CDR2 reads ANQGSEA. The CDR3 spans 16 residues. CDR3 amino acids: CSVEDWTGGGHNEQFF. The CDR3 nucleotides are TGCAGCGTTGAAGATTGGACAGGGGGCGGCCACAATGAGCAGTTCTTC.

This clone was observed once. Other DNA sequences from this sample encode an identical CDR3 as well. The CDR3: CASSVGDTYEQYF. Here the CDR3 DNA reads TGTGCCAGCAGCGTAGGTGACACCTACGAGCAGTACTTC. The chain employs TRBV9 and TRBJ2-7; D not certain. V was clipped by 0 bases and J by 2 bases, with 6 bases between them. Germline CDR1 and CDR2: SGDLS and YYNGEE. The CDR3 is 13 amino acids.